This is a list of T cell receptor beta chains from one sample in a study of T cell clonotyping in hematopoietic cell transplantation. Profiled with immunoSEQ multiplex PCR; TCRdb holds only in-frame clones, not every one. The repertoire holds about 15,000 clones, with 80% to 90% as singletons. Sequencing used peripheral blood mononuclear cells. All receptors derive from a woman between 35 and 50 years old in good health. Some clones in this sample may be carry-over from other donors' samples. CDR3s include the opening cysteine and the closing phenylalanine or tryptophan. The D gene is left open where the match is weak. Size is omitted from some rows. Given values are once, few, many or a class for expanded clones.

j_call | clone_size | d_call | v_call | cdr3_nt | cdr3_aa
TRBJ2-5 | once | . | TRBV4-3 | TGCGCCAGCAGCCAAGATTCGAGGGGCCTGGGGGAGACCCAGTACTTC | CASSQDSRGLGETQYF
TRBJ2-7 | . | . | TRBV11-2 | TGTGCCAGCAGCTTAGACGGCGGTCCCTACGAGCAGTACTTC | CASSLDGGPYEQYF
TRBJ2-2 | once | . | TRBV9 | TGTGCCAGCAGCGGGGCCCAGGGTAGAACCGGGGAGCTGTTTTTT | CASSGAQGRTGELFF
TRBJ1-2 | . | . | TRBV10-3 | TGTGCCATCAGTGAGCTCCCAGCCCTTAACTATGGCTACACCTTC | CAISELPALNYGYTF
TRBJ2-1 | once | TRBD1 | TRBV30 | TGTGCCTGGCGGGACAGTAGCTCCTACAATGAGCAGTTCTTC | CAWRDSSSYNEQFF
TRBJ2-7 | . | TRBD1 | TRBV4-1 | TGCGCCAGCAGCCAGTCGACAGGGACGAGCTCCTACGAGCAGTACTTC | CASSQSTGTSSYEQYF
TRBJ2-7 | . | TRBD2 | TRBV10-3 | TGTGCCATCAGTGACTCGGGTCTTGTAGCGGGAGGAGGCGAGCAGTACTTC | CAISDSGLVAGGGEQYF
TRBJ1-2 | . | . | TRBV29-1 | TGCAGCGTTGACTTGGCCGAGAACTATGGCTACACCTTC | CSVDLAENYGYTF
TRBJ1-2 | . | . | TRBV4-3 | TGCGCCAGCAGCCAAGATGGGGGCCCCTATGGCTACACCTTC | CASSQDGGPYGYTF
TRBJ1-2 | large | . | TRBV25-1 | TGTGCCAGCAGTGAGCTCGGGTCGGTATTTGGCTACACCTTC | CASSELGSVFGYTF
TRBJ2-7 | . | TRBD2 | TRBV7-9 | TGTGCCAGCAGTTCGGGACTAGATGCGTACGAGCAGTACTTC | CASSSGLDAYEQYF
TRBJ2-4 | few | TRBD1 | TRBV28 | TGTGCCAGCAGTCGACCAACGGGACAGAAAAACATTCAGTACTTC | CASSRPTGQKNIQYF
TRBJ1-5 | . | TRBD1 | TRBV30 | TGTGCCTGGAAGGGGGCTCGCAATCAGCCCCAGCATTTT | CAWKGARNQPQHF
TRBJ1-1 | . | . | TRBV19 | TGTGCCAGCGACACAGGGAACACTGAAGCTTTCTTT | CASDTGNTEAFF
TRBJ2-2 | . | . | TRBV29-1 | TGCAGCGTGACCTCGGGGAACACCGGGGAGCTGTTTTTT | CSVTSGNTGELFF
TRBJ2-7 | . | TRBD2 | TRBV7-2 | TGTGCCAGCAGCTTAGGTACTAGCGGGAGGTACGAGCAGTACTTC | CASSLGTSGRYEQYF
TRBJ2-7 | . | . | TRBV6-1 | TGTGCCAGCAGTGACCTCTACGAGCAGTACTTC | CASSDLYEQYF
TRBJ1-1 | . | TRBD1 | TRBV19 | TGTGCCAGTAAAACAGGGGGCACTGAAGCTTTCTTT | CASKTGGTEAFF
TRBJ1-2 | . | . | TRBV29-1 | TGCAGCGACAATGGGGACAAGATCTATGGCTACACCTTC | CSDNGDKIYGYTF
TRBJ1-1 | . | TRBD1 | TRBV6-1 | TGTGCCAGCAGCGAAAAGGGTATTCACAGGGGGTTGTCCGTCCCCGTTGTTGCTTTCTTT | CASSEKGIHRGLSVPVVAFF
TRBJ1-5 | . | . | TRBV2 | TGTGCCAGCAGTGAAGTGGCGGGATATCAGCCCCAGCATTTT | CASSEVAGYQPQHF
TRBJ1-2 | . | TRBD1 | TRBV7-9 | TGTGCCAGCAGCCAGCAGGCCGGGACAGGGGAGTATGGCTACACCTTC | CASSQQAGTGEYGYTF
TRBJ2-1 | . | TRBD1 | TRBV11-3 | TGTGCCACCGGACAGGAGTCCTACAATGAGCAGTTCTTC | CATGQESYNEQFF
TRBJ2-7 | . | . | TRBV30 | TGTGCCTGGAGTCCCCGGCTGGCAAATTACTACGAGCAGTACTTC | CAWSPRLANYYEQYF
TRBJ1-1 | . | . | TRBV9 | TGTGCCAGCAGCGCCCTGGACACTGAAGCTTTCTTT | CASSALDTEAFF
TRBJ1-5 | once | TRBD1 | TRBV19 | TGTGCCAGTAGCACCACAGGGGGCAATCAGCCCCAGCATTTT | CASSTTGGNQPQHF
TRBJ2-5 | . | TRBD1 | TRBV7-2 | TGTGCCAGCAGGGGACAGGGGGAGACCCAGTACTTC | CASRGQGETQYF
TRBJ1-5 | . | . | TRBV9 | TGTGCCAGCAGCCAGGGGAGAGGACAGCCCCAGCATTTT | CASSQGRGQPQHF
TRBJ2-7 | . | . | TRBV4-2 | TGTGCCAGCAGCCAAGGACTTGGCTACGAGCAGTACTTC | CASSQGLGYEQYF
TRBJ1-3 | . | . | TRBV30 | TGTGCCTGGAGAAGCAGCTCTGGAAACACCATATATTTT | CAWRSSSGNTIYF
TRBJ2-1 | . | . | TRBV7-9 | TGTGCCAGCGACCGGAGCTCCTACAATGAGCAGTTCTTC | CASDRSSYNEQFF
TRBJ1-3 | . | . | TRBV2 | TGTGCCAGCAGTCCCGGGACAACCGTATCTGGAAACACCATATATTTT | CASSPGTTVSGNTIYF
TRBJ1-1 | . | . | TRBV19 | TGTGCCAGTAGTATAGGAGTGGGTACTGAAGCTTTCTTC | CASSIGVGTEAFF
TRBJ1-2 | once | TRBD1 | TRBV5-1 | TGCGCCAGCAGCCGAAAGACAGGGGATTTTGGTGGCTACACCTTC | CASSRKTGDFGGYTF
TRBJ1-2 | . | . | TRBV6-6 | TGTGCCAGCAGAATGACTGATAGTGGCTACACCTTC | CASRMTDSGYTF
TRBJ1-1 | . | . | TRBV4-2 | TGTGCCAGCAGCCAAGAATATTGGCAGAACACTGAAGCTTTCTTT | CASSQEYWQNTEAFF
TRBJ2-2 | few | . | TRBV27 | TGTGCCAGCAGTTTATACGGTTCTAACACCGGGGAGCTGTTTTTT | CASSLYGSNTGELFF
TRBJ1-4 | . | . | TRBV11-3 | TGTGCCAGCAGCCGCAACCTAGCGACCGGCTATAATGAAAAACTGTTTTTT | CASSRNLATGYNEKLFF
TRBJ2-7 | . | TRBD2 | TRBV4-2 | TGTGCCAGCAGCCAAGATGCTAGCGGGAATTACGAGCAGTACTTC | CASSQDASGNYEQYF
TRBJ2-7 | . | TRBD1 | TRBV2 | TGTGCCAGCAGGCGACAGGGCGGAACCTACGAGCAGTACTTC | CASRRQGGTYEQYF
TRBJ1-1 | . | . | TRBV30 | TGTGCCTGGAGTGTAGAGTCCAGGCCTGAAGCTTTCTTT | CAWSVESRPEAFF
TRBJ2-1 | . | TRBD2 | TRBV29-1 | TGCAGCGCTCTAGGACTAGCGCACTCCTACAATGAGCAGTTCTTC | CSALGLAHSYNEQFF
TRBJ2-1 | . | . | TRBV5-6 | TGTGCCAGCAGCTTGGGACTAGGTGGCAATGAGCAGTTCTTC | CASSLGLGGNEQFF
TRBJ1-2 | . | TRBD1 | TRBV28 | TGTGCCAGCAGTTTATGGGAGGGGGCGGTGGAAAACTATGGCTACACCTTC | CASSLWEGAVENYGYTF
TRBJ1-4 | . | . | TRBV30 | TGTGCCTGGAGTCGCACCGAGAATGAAAAACTGTTTTTT | CAWSRTENEKLFF